The 15 T cell receptor beta chains in this list originate from one sample, sequenced in a study of T-cell reconstitution after alpha-beta-depleted transplantation in children. The library targeted TCRbeta and was prepared with unique molecular identifiers. Each CDR3 protein gets one entry after TCRdb re-called the PCR reads with MiXCR. The repertoire has some 590,000 distinct CDR3 sequences, more than 9% of them found once; the top ten carry roughly 4%. The sequencing used PBMCs from the stem cell graft donor, collected from the stem cell graft. The receptors were gathered from a human donor who donated a stem cell graft to a child with acute myeloid leukemia.

In this sample, this clonotype turned up many times. The chain is built from TRBV6-2 or TRBV6-3 and TRBJ1-1; weak D call: TRBD1 (5 bases). Germline V gene lookup returns CDR1 MNHEY and CDR2 SVGEGT. The length of the CDR3 is 14 residues. Trimming cost V 6 bases and J 1 base, with 12 bases left between them. The CDR3 DNA sequence: TGTGCCAGCAGACGGGGCCAGCCGAACACTGAAGCTTTCTTT. Amino acids: CASRRGQPNTEAFF.

This clonotype has ten or more counts. This chain links TRBV9 with TRBJ2-2; no definite D call. Germline-derived CDR1 and CDR2 are SGDLS and YYNGEE. V lost 3 bases to trimming and J lost 1 base, with 1 base between them. The CDR3 sequence is 12 residues long. Written as DNA, the CDR3 is TGTGCCAGCAGCGGGAACACCGGGGAGCTGTTTTTT. Translation gives CASSGNTGELFF.

This clonotype occurred a few times. The rearrangement joins TRBV27 to TRBJ1-1; 11 nucleotides match TRBD1. The trim removed 2 bases at V and 3 bases at J, leaving 2 bases unmatched. Germline V CDR1 and CDR2: MNHEY, SMNVEV (reference sequence). The CDR3 length is 15 residues. CDR3 sequence reads: CASSLGTGGYTEAFF. In DNA form, the CDR3 reads TGTGCCAGCAGTTTAGGGACAGGGGGATACACTGAAGCTTTCTTT.

This clonotype has just a few counts. CDR3 sequence reads: CASSLGKLADYNEQFF. DNA for the CDR3: TGTGCCAGCAGCTTAGGCAAACTAGCGGATTACAATGAGCAGTTCTTC. V usage is TRBV7-2 and J usage is TRBJ2-1, with TRBD2 identical over 8 bases. This CDR3 has 16 residues. In germline, CDR1 is SGHTA, CDR2 FQGNSA. The V segment lost 1 base and the J segment 4 bases; nucleotides outside the gene matches: 6.

This clonotype was picked up a small number of times. The rearrangement links TRBV28 to TRBJ2-7, with 10 bases that match TRBD1. Germline V gene sequence: CDR1 MDHEN, CDR2 SYDVKM. The length of the CDR3 is 15 residues. V shed 2 bases and J 5 bases; nucleotides not matched to a gene: 6. The CDR3 DNA is TGTGCCAGCAGTTTAGCCGGGACAGGGGTGGACGAGCAGTACTTC. It specifies CASSLAGTGVDEQYF.

This clonotype was seen at least ten times. The V and J genes are TRBV14 and TRBJ2-7; D is undetermined. The ends were cut back, 6 bases at V and 0 bases at J, with 12 bases in the middle. Per the germline V gene, CDR1 is SGHDN and CDR2 is FVKESK. CDR3 length: 14 amino acids. The CDR3 is CASRPGQNSYEQYF. The CDR3 coding sequence is TGTGCCAGCAGGCCCGGCCAGAACTCCTACGAGCAGTACTTC.

Only a few counts were recorded for this clonotype. The chain employs TRBV29-1 and TRBJ2-5; 7 bases line up with TRBD2. The CDR3 consists of 13 residues. Per germline, CDR1 SQVTM and CDR2 ANQGSEA. V shed 6 bases and J 5 bases; nucleotides not matched to a gene: 9. The CDR3 DNA reads as TGCAGCGTGACTAGCACGAGGAGGGAGACCCAGTACTTC. It is translated as CSVTSTRRETQYF.

The chain has TRBV4-3 and TRBJ2-1; 8 bases line up with TRBD2. With V trimmed by 0 bases and J by 4 bases, 5 bases remained unmatched. Germline V gives CDR1 LGHNA, CDR2 YSLEER. There are 16 residues in the CDR3. CDR3 sequence: CASSQDRLALYNEQFF. The CDR3 coding sequence is TGCGCCAGCAGCCAAGACCGACTAGCGTTGTACAATGAGCAGTTCTTC.

V is TRBV24-1 and J is TRBJ2-3; D remains ambiguous. Per the germline V gene, CDR1 is KGHDR and CDR2 is SFDVKD. There are 11 residues in the CDR3. Trimming cost V 7 bases and J 3 bases, with 4 bases left between them. CDR3 coding DNA: TGTGCCACCAGAAAGACAGATACGCAGTATTTT. This gives the protein CATRKTDTQYF.

This clonotype was found many times. The chain carries TRBV4-3 and TRBJ2-1, with TRBD2 matching 9 bases. V shed 3 bases and J 5 bases; nucleotides not matched to a gene: 20. Germline-derived CDR1 and CDR2 are LGHNA and YSLEER. The CDR3 loop spans 20 amino acids. CDR3 sequence: CASSQYKGETSGRENNEQFF. CDR3 DNA: TGCGCCAGCAGCCAGTACAAGGGCGAAACTAGCGGGCGTGAGAACAATGAGCAGTTCTTC.

This clonotype turned up a few times. This chain uses TRBV4-3 with TRBJ2-1; possibly TRBD2 for D (6 bases). Trimming stripped 0 bases from V and 0 bases from J, with 9 bases between. The germline gives CDR1 LGHNA, CDR2 YSLEER. CDR3 length: 16 residues. The CDR3 protein is CASSQEGGVSYNEQFF. In DNA form, the CDR3 reads TGCGCCAGCAGCCAAGAGGGGGGAGTCTCCTACAATGAGCAGTTCTTC.

The V call is TRBV7-9, the J call TRBJ2-3, with a tentative D call TRBD2 (5 bases). Germline CDR1 is SEHNR and CDR2 is FQNEAQ (reference sequence). This CDR3 spans 15 amino acids. With 5 bases removed from V and 6 bases from J, the gap between germline ends came to 18 bases. CDR3 in DNA: TGTGCCAGCAGCCACTACTCCCAGGAGGAGGATACGCAGTATTTT. Its protein is CASSHYSQEEDTQYF.

A few counts support this clonotype. The chain couples TRBV4-2 to TRBJ2-2, with a weak D call TRBD1 (6 bases). Trimming shortened V by 0 bases and J by 7 bases, and 18 bases separated the two germline ends. CDR3 size: 17 residues. Looked up from germline, CDR1 is LGHNA and CDR2 is YNFKEQ. The CDR3 nucleotides are TGTGCCAGCAGCCAAGATGTCCTCCAGGGGCAGGGCGGGGAGCTGTTTTTT. Encoded protein: CASSQDVLQGQGGELFF.

The rearrangement joins TRBV14 to TRBJ1-1; D is undetermined. Germline-derived CDR1 and CDR2 are SGHDN and FVKESK. Between the trimmed V and J ends, which lost 3 bases and 5 bases, there was a span of 13 bases. The CDR3 has 14 amino acids. The CDR3 sequence is CASSQSVSRTEAFF. The CDR3 DNA reads TGTGCCAGCAGCCAGTCTGTAAGTAGGACTGAAGCTTTCTTT. The whole variable domain, filled in from reference TRBV14 and TRBJ1-1, reads EAGVTQFPSHSVIEKGQTVTLRCDPISGHDNLYWYRRVMGKEIKFLLHFVKESKQDESGMPNNRFLAERTGGTYSTLKVQPAELEDSGVYFCASSQSVSRTEAFFGQGTRLTVV.

Ten or more counts support this clonotype. V gene TRBV7-8 combines with J gene TRBJ1-4; no clear D. CDR3 length equals 11 residues. Germline CDR1 and CDR2: SGHVS and FQNEAQ. V was clipped by 1 base and J by 6 bases, with 0 bases between them. The CDR3 region is CASSLDEKLFF. Written as DNA, the CDR3 is TGTGCCAGCAGCTTAGATGAAAAACTGTTTTTT.